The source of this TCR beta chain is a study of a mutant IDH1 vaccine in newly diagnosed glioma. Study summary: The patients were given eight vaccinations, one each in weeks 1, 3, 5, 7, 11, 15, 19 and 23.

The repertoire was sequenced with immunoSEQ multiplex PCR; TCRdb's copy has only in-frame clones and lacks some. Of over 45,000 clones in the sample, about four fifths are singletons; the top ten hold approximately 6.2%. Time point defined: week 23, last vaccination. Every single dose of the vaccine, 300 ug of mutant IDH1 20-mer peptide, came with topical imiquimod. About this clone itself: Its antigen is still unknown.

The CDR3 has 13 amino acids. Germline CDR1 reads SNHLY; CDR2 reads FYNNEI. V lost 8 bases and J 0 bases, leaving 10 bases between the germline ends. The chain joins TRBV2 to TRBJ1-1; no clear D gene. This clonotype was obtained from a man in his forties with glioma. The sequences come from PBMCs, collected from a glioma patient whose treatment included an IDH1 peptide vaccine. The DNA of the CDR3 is TGTGCCAGCGGGAGCACTTTGAACACTGAAGCTTTCTTT. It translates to CASGSTLNTEAFF.